This T cell receptor beta chain came from a study of shared clonotypes between healthy human individuals. Study summary: Researchers assigned three CD4 naive, three CD4 memory, two CD8 naive and one CD8 memory plate to each donor. Study-wide points: An expected dependence of interdonor clonotype sharing on sequencing depth was noted. Non-shared clonotypes showed lower generation probabilities than clonotypes common to all four donors.

Trimming cost V 1 base and J 0 bases, with 9 bases left between them. CDR3 size: 15 residues. The germline V gene encodes CDR1 MGHDK and CDR2 SYGVNS. It was roughly 210 ng DNA, about 30,000 T cell genomes, that sorted-subset replicate PCRs used. Sequenced by immunoSEQ multiplex PCR; TCRdb stores in-frame clones only, minus some. This sample yields millions of clones, of which 85% to 95% are seen a single time; roughly 1.7% belongs to the top ten. About this clone itself: What it binds is not known.

CD45RO-negative cells were positively selected for CCR7, leaving out terminally differentiated effector memory CD45RA+ cells. The chain employs TRBV25-1 and TRBJ1-1; the D is unclear. This receptor was identified in a man aged 18 to 30 in good health. Some clones in this sample may be carry-over from other donors' samples. The sample was naive CD8+ T cells from PBMCs. The CDR3 region has the DNA TGTGCCAGCAGTGAATTACGACGGGTGAACACTGAAGCTTTCTTT. Translating gives CASSELRRVNTEAFF.